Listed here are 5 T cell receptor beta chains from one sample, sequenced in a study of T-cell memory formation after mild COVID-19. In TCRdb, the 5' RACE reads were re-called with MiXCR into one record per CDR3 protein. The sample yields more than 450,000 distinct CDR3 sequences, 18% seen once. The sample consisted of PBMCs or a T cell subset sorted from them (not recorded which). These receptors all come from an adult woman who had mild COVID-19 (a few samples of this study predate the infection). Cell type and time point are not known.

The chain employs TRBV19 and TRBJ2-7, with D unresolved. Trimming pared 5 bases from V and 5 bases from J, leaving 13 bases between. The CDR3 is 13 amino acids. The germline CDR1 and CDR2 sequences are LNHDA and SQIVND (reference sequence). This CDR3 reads CASSPRTVHEQYF. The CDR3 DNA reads TGTGCCAGTAGTCCGAGGACCGTACACGAGCAGTACTTC.

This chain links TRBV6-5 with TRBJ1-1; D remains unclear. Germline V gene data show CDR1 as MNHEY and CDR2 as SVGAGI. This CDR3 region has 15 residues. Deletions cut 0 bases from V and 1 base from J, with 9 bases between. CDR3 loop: CASSYSPGQNTEAFF. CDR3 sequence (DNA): TGTGCCAGCAGTTACTCGCCAGGCCAGAACACTGAAGCTTTCTTT.

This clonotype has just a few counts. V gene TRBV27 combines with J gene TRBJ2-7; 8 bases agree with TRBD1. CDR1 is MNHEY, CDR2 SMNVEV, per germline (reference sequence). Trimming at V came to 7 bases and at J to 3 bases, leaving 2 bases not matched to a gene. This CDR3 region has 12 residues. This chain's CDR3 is CASTGQGYEQYF. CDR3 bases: TGTGCCAGCACCGGACAGGGCTACGAGCAGTACTTC.

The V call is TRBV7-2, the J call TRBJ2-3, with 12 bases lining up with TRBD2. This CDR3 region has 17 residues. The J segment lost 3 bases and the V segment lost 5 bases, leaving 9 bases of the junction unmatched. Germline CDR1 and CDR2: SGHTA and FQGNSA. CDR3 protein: CASSPRTSGARTDTQYF. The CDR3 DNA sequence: TGTGCCAGCAGCCCGCGGACTAGCGGGGCCCGAACAGATACGCAGTATTTT.

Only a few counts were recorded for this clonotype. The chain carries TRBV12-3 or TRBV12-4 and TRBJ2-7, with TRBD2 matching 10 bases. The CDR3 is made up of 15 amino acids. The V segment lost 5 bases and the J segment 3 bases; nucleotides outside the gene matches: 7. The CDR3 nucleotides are TGTGCCAGCAGTGAAGCGGGGGGGCCGGTCTACGAGCAGTACTTC. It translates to CASSEAGGPVYEQYF.